Each of the 9 T cell receptor beta chains below was sequenced from the same sample in a study of Tregs in tolerant kidney transplant recipients. Generated by immunoSEQ multiplex PCR, the TCRdb table keeps only in-frame clones and is missing some. There are about 73,000 clones in the sample; around 90% occur only once, and about 0.36% lies in the top ten. The material sequenced was Tregs from blood, taken before the transplant. These TCRs come from a human donor who received a combined kidney and bone marrow transplant.

In nucleotides, the CDR3 is TGTGCCAGCAGCGTAGTGGGACAGGCCCCGACCACTGAAGCTTTCTTT. As protein: CASSVVGQAPTTEAFF. This chain joins TRBV9 and TRBJ1-1; TRBD1 aligns across 8 bases. V trimming: 0 bases; J trimming: 4 bases; junction bases outside the gene matches: 8. CDR1 SGDLS and CDR2 YYNGEE come from the germline V gene. There are 16 residues in the CDR3.

On this clone itself: An end of the junction does not agree with germline; a read error may underlie this. CDR3 nucleotides: TGTGCCAGTAGTTTGGGGGCGGTTACTGAAGCTTTCTTT. Protein: CASSLGAVTEAFF. The chain carries TRBV6-5 and TRBJ1-1, with TRBD1 as a possible D gene (6 bases). This CDR3 contains 13 residues. Germline CDR1 and CDR2: MNHEY and SVGAGI.

The chain uses TRBV7-3 and TRBJ1-1; no definite D call. From germline, CDR1 is SGHTA and CDR2 FQGTGA. V was shortened by 0 bases and J by 1 base, with 12 bases between the two germline ends. The CDR3 loop spans 16 amino acids. CDR3 sequence (DNA): TGTGCCAGCAGCTTAACCCCGGGGTCGGGGAACACTGAAGCTTTCTTT. Residues: CASSLTPGSGNTEAFF.

The chain joins TRBV5-4 to TRBJ2-1, with a possible D match to TRBD2 (5 bases). Germline CDR1 is SGHNT and CDR2 is YYREEE (reference sequence). Between the trimmed V and J ends, which lost 4 bases and 5 bases, there was a span of 16 bases. This CDR3 has 15 residues. The CDR3 DNA reads TGTGCCAGCAGCGCTACTAGGGCGGGCCACAATGAGCAGTTCTTC. Translated, it gives CASSATRAGHNEQFF.

V gene TRBV15 combines with J gene TRBJ1-5, with unresolved D. Trimming took off 0 bases at V and 4 bases at J, with 7 bases between the two ends. CDR1 is LNHNV, CDR2 YYDKDF, per germline (reference sequence). This CDR3 region has 14 residues. The CDR3 is CATSRDSGNQPQHF. The CDR3 DNA sequence: TGTGCCACCAGCAGAGATTCGGGGAATCAGCCCCAGCATTTT.

This clone was counted a single time. V is TRBV30 and J is TRBJ2-3; D not certain. The V end lost 2 bases, the J end lost 5 bases, and 5 bases lay between the germline ends. The CDR3 consists of 11 residues. Germline CDR1 is GTSNPN and CDR2 is SVGIG (reference sequence). CDR3 sequence: CAWSRGDTQYF. The DNA of the CDR3 is TGTGCCTGGAGTCGTGGAGATACGCAGTATTTT.

A word on this clone: The same CDR3 can be traced to other DNA sequences in this sample. V is TRBV5-1 and J is TRBJ1-1, with 8 positions matching TRBD1. Germline V gene sequence: CDR1 SGHRS, CDR2 YFSETQ. The CDR3 spans 13 residues. The ends lost 2 bases at V and 3 bases at J; junction bases unmatched: 0. The CDR3 DNA is TGCGCCAGCAGCTTACAGGGGGACACTGAAGCTTTCTTT. It yields the protein CASSLQGDTEAFF.

This chain joins TRBV28 and TRBJ1-2; possibly TRBD1 for D (5 bases). V shed 5 bases and J shed 3 bases, with 16 bases lying between them. The CDR3 sequence is 15 residues long. Germline CDR1 is MDHEN and CDR2 is SYDVKM. The CDR3 sequence: CASSPQGSGYYGYTF. Here the CDR3 DNA reads TGTGCCAGCAGTCCCCAGGGAAGTGGATACTATGGCTACACCTTC.

The chain joins TRBV12-5 to TRBJ2-1; D remains ambiguous. Trimming cost V 7 bases and J 0 bases, with 10 bases left between them. Per germline, CDR1 LGHNT and CDR2 FRNRAP. The CDR3 is 14 residues long. CDR3 sequence (DNA): TGTGCTAGTGCCGGCGCAAACTCCTACAATGAGCAGTTCTTC. It encodes CASAGANSYNEQFF.